This T cell receptor beta chain emerged from a study of cytomegalovirus exposure and HLA in healthy donors (dated by TCRdb to the late 2010s). In terms of the full investigation: According to a later analysis, one platform produced both the 120 validation repertoires and the 666 repertoires of the first cohort. The study aimed to test whether cataloging public T cell receptors could reveal signatures of past pathogen exposure. Along with the roughly 610-subject first cohort, a separate validation cohort of over a hundred different subjects was used. To predict cytomegalovirus infection status, the study brought together high-throughput TCR immunosequencing, statistical association of individual TCRs with disease status, and machine learning.

The donors belonged to the validation cohort of under 150 subjects, which was separate from the roughly 670-subject first cohort. Note on this clone: Which antigen it targets is not known. There are no base qualities to consult, and no much larger clone falls within one base.

To prepare the library, the immunoSEQ multiplex PCR assay was applied. Turning to the authors' computational methods: A statistical classification framework was built to diagnose cytomegalovirus status from the catalog of TCR beta chain sequences. Drawn from immuneACCESS, this table holds only the in-frame rearrangements with V and J called that TCRdb kept. Clones are partly lost; checked studies trace under half to an unresolved V gene and leave the rest unexplained. V, J and clone size derive from that table, while D and trimming were established from the DNA sequence. The sample table holds some 340,000 clones, of which 75% to 90% were seen once. The top ten clones comprise over 1% of the sample. The germline V gene yields SGHTA for CDR1 and FQGNSA for CDR2. The CDR3, cysteine through phenylalanine, is 17 amino acids long. Here the CDR3 DNA is all that survives: 51 bases in frame from base 1. Trimmed from V: 0 bases; trimmed from J: 0 bases; junction bases lacking a gene match: 8.

Study-level results and caveats: The authors suggested that the approach could potentially be generalized to other disease states and immunological phenotypes. In vitro tests confirmed that a few of the cytomegalovirus-associated TCR beta chains recognize cytomegalovirus antigens. In the study, approximately 150 TCR beta chains were listed as associated with cytomegalovirus. A later analysis had no HLA typing for the validation cohort, so co-occurrence there was scored across all 110 or so repertoires. The classifier was reported to diagnose cytomegalovirus status with high specificity and sensitivity in both the original cohort and the validation cohort. In a later analysis, TCRs clustered in the first cohort were found to also tend to co-occur in the approximately 110 validation repertoires, with approximately 95% of cluster scores above 0. Most TCR sequences were observed very rarely across donors, whereas some public TCRs were present in many individuals.

The clonotype comes from a woman aged 30 to 39 in good health and CMV-seropositive. What was sequenced was PBMCs. The sequence links TRBV7-2 to TRBJ2-7, with 7 junctional bases fitting TRBD2. The CDR3 protein sequence reads: CASSLAPTSPSSYEQYF. The DNA reads as follows: TGTGCCAGCAGCTTAGCCCCGACTAGCCCCAGCTCCTACGAGCAGTACTTC.